This T cell receptor beta chain was profiled in a study of cytomegalovirus exposure and HLA in healthy donors. This clone was seen a few times. CDR1 and CDR2 (germline): LNHNV, YYDKDF (reference sequence). The CDR3 has 16 residues. The trim removed 3 bases at V and 8 bases at J, leaving 9 bases unmatched. PCR involved 60 Vbeta and 13 Jbeta primers. Data came from immunoSEQ multiplex PCR; TCRdb stores just in-frame clones and leaves some out. The sample includes about 220,000 clones, approximately 79% of them seen just once. Sequenced: PBMCs. The rearrangement uses TRBV15 and TRBJ2-1; 11 bases fit TRBD1. The receptor's source is a male donor in good health and CMV-seronegative. The CDR3 loop is CATSSQVGTGGDEQFF. The DNA of the CDR3 is TGTGCCACCAGCAGCCAGGTCGGGACAGGGGGGGATGAGCAGTTCTTC.